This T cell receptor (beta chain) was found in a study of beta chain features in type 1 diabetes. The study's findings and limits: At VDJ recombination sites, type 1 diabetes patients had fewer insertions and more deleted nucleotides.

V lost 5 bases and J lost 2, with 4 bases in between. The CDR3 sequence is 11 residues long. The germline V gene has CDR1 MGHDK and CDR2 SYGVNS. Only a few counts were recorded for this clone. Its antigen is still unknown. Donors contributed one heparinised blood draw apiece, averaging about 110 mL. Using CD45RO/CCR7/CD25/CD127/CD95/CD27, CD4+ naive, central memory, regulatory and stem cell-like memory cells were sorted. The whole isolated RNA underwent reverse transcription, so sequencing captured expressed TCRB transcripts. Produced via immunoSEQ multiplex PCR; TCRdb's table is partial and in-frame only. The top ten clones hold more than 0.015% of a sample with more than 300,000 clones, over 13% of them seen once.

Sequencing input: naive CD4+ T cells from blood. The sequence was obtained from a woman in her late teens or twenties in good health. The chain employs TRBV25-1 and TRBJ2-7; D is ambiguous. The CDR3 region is CASSSTYEQYF. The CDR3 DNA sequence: TGTGCCAGCAGTTCAACCTACGAGCAGTACTTC.